The next 6 T cell receptor beta chains were all read from a single sample in a study of technical replicates of blood from several donors. Assay: immunoSEQ multiplex PCR; the TCRdb copy retains only in-frame clones and omits some. This sample has about 81,000 clones, with roughly 96% found just once. The sample was T cells isolated from PBMCs. The receptors derive from a human donor in good health.

The gene calls are TRBV6-5 and TRBJ2-3, with TRBD1 identical over 7 bases. Looked up from germline, CDR1 is MNHEY and CDR2 is SVGAGI. This CDR3 is built from 13 residues. Unmatched junction bases numbered 4, after V lost 4 bases and J lost 6 bases. The CDR3 region has the DNA TGTGCCAGCAGTTCCGACAGGGCCGATACGCAGTATTTT. It codes for CASSSDRADTQYF.

V is TRBV6-1 and J is TRBJ1-4; D perhaps matches TRBD1 (6 bases). Deletions cut 1 base from V and 8 bases from J, with 14 bases between. Germline V gives CDR1 MNHNS, CDR2 SASEGT. There are 15 residues in the CDR3. As DNA, the CDR3 is TGTGCCAGCAGTGAAGAAGGGGGGGTGGAAGAAAAACTGTTTTTT. Residues: CASSEEGGVEEKLFF.

CDR3 sequence: CASSQTRNTGELFF. CDR3 bases: TGCGCCAGCAGCCAAACTCGGAACACCGGGGAGCTGTTTTTT. The chain is built from TRBV4-1 and TRBJ2-2, with unresolved D. Germline-derived CDR1 and CDR2 are MGHRA and YSYEKL. Trimming pared 2 bases from V and 1 base from J, leaving 5 bases between. This CDR3 spans 14 amino acids.

V and J are TRBV27 and TRBJ1-2; D is perhaps TRBD1 (5 bases). This CDR3 has 15 amino acids. From germline, CDR1 is MNHEY and CDR2 SMNVEV (reference sequence). V was trimmed by 4 bases and J by 4 bases, leaving 16 bases between them. The CDR3 is CASSSLRQRSYGYTF. The CDR3 DNA reads as TGTGCCAGCAGTTCGCTGCGACAGAGGAGCTATGGCTACACCTTC.

The V gene is TRBV18, the J gene TRBJ2-1, with 14 bases lining up with TRBD2. The CDR3 is 17 amino acids. The germline V gene encodes CDR1 KGHSH and CDR2 LQKENI. V shed 0 bases and J 6 bases; nucleotides not matched to a gene: 4. In DNA, the CDR3 is TGTGCCAGCTCACCACCGGAGACTAGCGGGAGGGCCAATGAGCAGTTCTTC. Translated, it gives CASSPPETSGRANEQFF.

The CDR3 is CAWPSGPYGYTF. CDR3 nucleotides: TGTGCCTGGCCCTCAGGGCCCTATGGCTACACCTTC. The V call is TRBV30, the J call TRBJ1-2, with D maybe TRBD1 (5 bases). Germline CDR1 reads GTSNPN; CDR2 reads SVGIG (reference sequence). The CDR3 is 12 residues long. V was clipped by 5 bases and J by 4 bases, with 11 bases between them.